The clone carrying this TCR beta chain has just a few counts. Intraepithelial and lamina propria lymphocytes were released after the graft tissue was processed. Germline V lookup: CDR1 MNHEY, CDR2 SVGAGI. The CDR3 covers 15 residues. Between the trimmed V and J ends, which lost 2 bases and 3 bases, there was a span of 13 bases. The record originates from a study of graft-versus-host responses after intestinal transplantation. The table came from immunoSEQ multiplex PCR; TCRdb's copy has only in-frame clones and leaves some out. Of 15,000 to 20,000 clones listed, about 65% are singletons. This TCR was sampled from a human patient who received an intestinal transplant, so some T cells may come from the graft donor. The V and J genes are TRBV6-5 and TRBJ1-2, with D possibly matching TRBD1 (5 bases). The specimen was ileum tissue, collected 20 days after intestinal transplant. CDR3: CASSYGAELHYGYTF. CDR3 sequence (DNA): TGTGCCAGCAGTTACGGGGCAGAGCTTCACTATGGCTACACCTTC.